Sequencing of this T cell receptor (beta chain) was carried out in a study of shared clonotypes between healthy human individuals. Recent acute infections and vaccinations were absent in the healthy HIV-negative adult donors. Germline CDR1 and CDR2: LGHNA and YNFKEQ. Deletions cut 4 bases from V and 1 base from J, with 10 bases between. This CDR3 spans 14 amino acids. Only in-frame clones appear in the TCRdb table, and some are missing; sequencing was by immunoSEQ multiplex PCR. The data contain some 2.4 million clones, approximately 94% of them singletons. The receptor's source is a man between 18 and 35 years old in good health. Some clones in this sample may be carry-over from other donors' samples. The source material was naive CD4+ T cells from PBMCs. Subset reported: CD45RA+ positively selected. V and J are TRBV4-2 and TRBJ2-5, with D maybe TRBD2 (5 bases). In nucleotides, the CDR3 is TGTGCCAGCAGCCCAGGACTGGGCCAAGAGACCCAGTACTTC. The encoded protein is CASSPGLGQETQYF.